This T cell receptor beta chain is from a study of CD8+ T cells in alopecia areata. Study at large: Treated patients took oral tofacitinib at 5 to 10 mg twice daily.

Following RNA extraction, reverse transcription yielded cDNA that acted as the sequencing template. The repertoire was sequenced with immunoSEQ multiplex PCR; TCRdb's copy has only in-frame clones and lacks some. The sample holds about 10,000 clones, roughly 62% seen once. Researchers gathered lesional scalp punch biopsies and peripheral blood from patients with alopecia areata. The CDR3 extends over 14 amino acids. Per germline, CDR1 SGHTS and CDR2 YDEGEE. The ends lost 0 bases at V and 5 bases at J; junction bases unmatched: 4. This TCR derives from a human donor with alopecia areata. Sequenced material: skin, taken at week 0. The V and J genes are TRBV5-8 and TRBJ2-7; 8 bases map to TRBD1. The CDR3 is CASSLDRGTHEQYF. CDR3 bases: TGTGCCAGCAGCTTGGACAGGGGGACCCACGAGCAGTACTTC.